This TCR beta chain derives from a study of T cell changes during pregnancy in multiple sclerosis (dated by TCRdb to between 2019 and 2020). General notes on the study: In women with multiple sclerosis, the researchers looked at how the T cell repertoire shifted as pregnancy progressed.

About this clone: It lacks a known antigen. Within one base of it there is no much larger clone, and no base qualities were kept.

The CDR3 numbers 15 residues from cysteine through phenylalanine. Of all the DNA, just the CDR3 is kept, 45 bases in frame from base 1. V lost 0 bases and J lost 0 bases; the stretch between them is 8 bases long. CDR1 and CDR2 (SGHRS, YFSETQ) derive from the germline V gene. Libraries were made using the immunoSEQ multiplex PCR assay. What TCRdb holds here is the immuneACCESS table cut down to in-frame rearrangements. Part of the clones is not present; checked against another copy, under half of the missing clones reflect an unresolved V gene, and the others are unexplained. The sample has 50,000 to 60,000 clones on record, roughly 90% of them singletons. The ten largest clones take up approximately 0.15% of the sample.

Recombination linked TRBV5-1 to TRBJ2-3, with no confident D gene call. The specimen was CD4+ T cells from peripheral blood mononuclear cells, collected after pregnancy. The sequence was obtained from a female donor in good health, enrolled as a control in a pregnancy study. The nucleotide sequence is TGCGCCAGCAGCTTGGGGAGACCAAGCACAGATACGCAGTATTTT. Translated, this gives CASSLGRPSTDTQYF.